This T cell receptor (beta chain) was sequenced for a study of cytomegalovirus exposure and HLA in healthy donors. This clone was counted once. As yet, its antigen is unknown. Study results and limitations: Three of the chains that were CMV-associated were confirmed in vitro to be specific for CMV antigens.

In the PCR, 60 Vbeta and 13 Jbeta primers were used. Profiling relied on immunoSEQ multiplex PCR, and the TCRdb table lists in-frame clones only, not all of them. The table includes about 65,000 clones, 78% detected once. Sequenced input: PBMCs. This clonotype originated in a girl aged 10-17 years in good health and CMV-seropositive.

CDR3 region: CASGSGLAGEFEQFF. The CDR3 DNA is TGTGCCAGCGGCTCGGGACTAGCGGGGGAGTTCGAGCAGTTCTTC. The V call is TRBV28, the J call TRBJ2-1, with 14 bases lining up with TRBD2. Losses at the gene ends were 8 bases for V and 10 bases for J; bases not matched to a gene: 10. The CDR3 is 15 residues long. The germline V gene has CDR1 MDHEN and CDR2 SYDVKM.